This entry features one T cell receptor beta chain sequence. An end of the junction does not agree with germline; a read error may underlie this. This entry comes from a study of blood T cell repertoires in COVID-19. Per the authors' pipeline: Nucleated cell number was recorded as an estimate derived from reference gene primer amplification. The protocol was immunoSEQ multiplex PCR, while the TCRdb copy is restricted to in-frame clones and leaves out a portion. From that table come the V and J calls and clone size; the DNA was used to work out D and trimming. Here the sample spans 45,000 to 55,000 clones, around 86% being singletons. The CDR3 extends over 11 amino acids. From germline, CDR1 is MDHEN and CDR2 SYDVKM.

Input material: peripheral blood. The sequence was collected from a man in his sixties with active COVID-19. The J gene is TRBJ1-2, the V gene TRBV28, with TRBD1 as a possible D gene (6 bases). CDR3 region: CASTKTGSSSF. CDR3 DNA: TGTGCCAGCACCAAGACAGGATCAAGCTCCTTC.